A single TCR beta chain is shown here with its context. Its specific antigen is unknown. No base qualities exist here, and no much larger clone lies one base off it. CDR1 is given as SGDLS and CDR2 as YYNGEE, both from the germline V gene. The CDR3 holds 15 amino acids from the cysteine to the phenylalanine. The CDR3 DNA has 45 bases and is translated from base 1. V is pruned by 0 bases and J by 3 bases, leaving 5 bases of the junction without a gene match. In total, about 650 healthy bone marrow donors made up the cohort. At the time of sampling, all cohort members were nominally healthy, though unrecorded immune exposures were likely present. The donor tested CMV seropositive, placing the donor among the 289 seropositive members of the cohort. A peripheral blood sample was provided by each donor, and peripheral blood mononuclear cells were used for TCR beta sequencing. Genomic DNA extraction from the blood cell samples was performed with the Qiagen DNeasy Blood Extraction Kit.

The entry originates in a study of cytomegalovirus exposure and HLA in healthy donors (dated by TCRdb to 2016 to 2017). Study-level background: An earlier analysis of approximately 640 of the donors reported 250 to 350 Gb of sequence data and roughly 110 million unique TCR beta sequences from approximately 180 million T cells. About 300 gigabases of sequencing data and around 80 million unique TCR sequences made up an early release that covered around 640 HLA-typed donors. Of the 350 to 450 genotyped donors, 65% to 90% were placed in the genetic ancestry cluster associated with self-reported Caucasian donors. The study aimed to test whether signatures of past pathogen exposure could be identified by cataloging public T cell receptors. The study used immunosequencing to profile the T cell repertoires of approximately 630 subjects and linked those repertoires to cytomegalovirus serostatus. Besides the first cohort of hundreds of subjects, a separate validation cohort made up of roughly 130 different subjects was used. To predict cytomegalovirus infection status, the study brought together high-throughput TCR immunosequencing, statistical association of individual TCRs with disease status, and machine learning. A later analysis re-analyzed previously published TCR beta repertoires from approximately 700 donors and added high-resolution HLA genotyping to study TCR occurrence patterns. Rather than using new phenotypic data, the later analysis identified candidate immune exposures from TCR beta sequences and from how often those sequences occurred across donors. In an earlier analysis of 587 of the donors, high-throughput TCR beta sequencing was used to judge whether each TCR beta V gene segment behaved as functional or pseudogenic. Alongside the repertoire data, information on donor age, sex, ethnicity and CMV serostatus was compiled. In a later genetic analysis, genome-wide SNP genotypes for about 55% of the roughly 700 donors were used, and that subset was treated as a discovery cohort. All discovery cohort repertoires had been generated using a single sequencing platform. Both class I and class II loci were covered by HLA typing, at four-digit resolution. Typing coverage differed by locus: A, B, C, DRB1 and DQB1 were typed in about 629-630 donors, DQA1 in 500 to 550, DPA1 in 600 to 610, and DPB1 in 472. About five DR-DQ haplotypes were treated as single units for association and clustering because of strong linkage in the cohort. On average, 235,054 unique TCR beta nucleotide sequences were sequenced per donor among several hundred genotyped donors of the cohort, with about 19% of those sequences being non-productive. Overall results and qualifications from the work: The authors suggested that the approach could potentially be generalized to other disease states and immunological phenotypes. An association between a missense DCLRE1C variant and V-gene and J-gene trimming of TCR beta chains was found in a later genetic analysis and replicated in an independent cohort. The earlier analysis of nearly 600 of the donors excluded over 15 rarely observed V segments, including chromosome 9 orphons, because counts were too low. A later analysis associated 16,951 TCR beta sequences with specific HLA alleles at a false discovery rate of 0.05. A later analysis found that TCR association rates varied across HLA loci, with DRB1 alleles showing the most associated TCRs and HLA-C alleles the fewest. A cluster of highly shared sequence variants was judged likely to represent a technical artifact of the sequencing pipeline. According to a later analysis, parvovirus B19, influenza, CMV and Epstein-Barr virus appeared linked to several top co-occurrence clusters. Because the 87-base-pair reads could not distinguish some IMGT-functional V segments, including TRBV6-2 and TRBV6-3, those segments were excluded. Compared with equally common non-associated chains, HLA-associated TCR beta chains in a later analysis were more clonally expanded and had lower generation probabilities. Three of the identified cytomegalovirus-associated TCR beta chains were confirmed in vitro to be specific for cytomegalovirus antigens. Immune exposure information for the cohort was limited to CMV serostatus. Correlated functional status among segregating V segments might be attributable to linkage disequilibrium, but an unknown experimental factor could not be ruled out. Roughly uniform sequencing depth across donors was assumed in presence/absence analyses, although this assumption may not hold. A further reported finding was that TCR beta sequences accurately predicted the HLA-A and HLA-B alleles for most subjects in the first cohort. Across donors, most TCR sequences were observed very rarely, whereas some public TCRs were present in many individuals. When HLA alleles, especially DR and DQ, strongly co-occurred, attributing TCR associations to individual alleles was difficult. The classifier was reported to diagnose cytomegalovirus status with high specificity and sensitivity in both the original cohort and the validation cohort. According to a later analysis, most CMV-associated TCR beta chains appeared to be HLA-restricted, and the HLA associations seemed to be driven largely by CMV exposure. The study gave a list of 150 to 200 TCR beta chains associated with cytomegalovirus. An earlier analysis of 450 to 750 of the donors showed that most TCR beta V segments appeared in productive rearrangements either about 87% or about 30% of the time, which broadly matched IMGT annotations. The cohort was sequenced for TCR beta chains only, and without alpha or paired-chain data the features that could be detected were limited. Because some donors lacked HLA typing at each locus, the association tests relied only on the typed subset. A later genetic analysis reported fewer N-insertions in productive TCRs among donors in an Asian-associated ancestry cluster than the roughly 640-donor mean.

The library was made by the immunoSEQ multiplex PCR assay. For the multiplex PCR, a mixture combining 60 forward primers for TCR Vbeta segments and 13 reverse primers for TCR Jbeta segments was used. Amplification of the CDR3 region of rearranged TCR beta genes was performed with a multiplex PCR assay on genomic DNA. On the Illumina HiSeq System, the amplified TCR beta libraries were sequenced as 87-base-pair reads. On the authors' methods: In a later analysis, some 80 million unique TCR beta chains were counted across the approximately 640 repertoires, and around 10 million of these chains were shared by at least two donors. A nearest-neighbor algorithm error-corrected the raw reads and collapsed the reads into unique sequences, merging closely related sequences to remove PCR and sequencing errors. V, D and J gene segments were assigned by aligning CDR3 sequences to IMGT reference sequences. Each retained sequence needed at least a six-nucleotide match to both a V gene segment and a J gene segment. Rearrangements were classified as productive when the CDR3 lacked stop codons and remained in frame with V and J, and all other rearrangements were classified as non-productive. Following IMGT convention, CDR3 was defined as the stretch from the second conserved V-encoded cysteine up to the conserved J-encoded phenylalanine. The earlier analysis of a few hundred of the donors excluded any sequence lacking an unambiguous match to a single V gene segment. An earlier analysis of 500 to 600 of the donors classified V segments as functional when productive rearrangements were above 56.7% and as segregating when the standard deviation between donors was above 5%. A statistical classification framework was built to diagnose cytomegalovirus status from the catalog of TCR beta chain sequences. V and J gene assignment, in a later analysis, came from comparing TCR nucleotide sequences with IMGT/GENE-DB human TR gene sequences. A later analysis assigned CDR3 sequences and most-parsimonious VDJ recombination scenarios with the TCRdist pipeline. In a later analysis, every TCR beta chain was defined by the combination of its CDR3 amino acid sequence and its V-gene family, and reads without a unique V-gene family were dropped. In a later analysis, nearly 600 highly shared, low-generation-probability nucleotide sequences were removed to address suspected cross-contamination and a sequencing artifact. A later analysis calculated a clonal expansion index for each public chain from normalized within-repertoire ranks of inferred template counts. In a later analysis, generation probabilities were computed using a VDJ recombination model fitted to out-of-frame rearrangements, and the results were checked against IGoR. Hypergeometric tests were used in a later analysis to score TCR-TCR, TCR-HLA and TCR-CMV co-occurrence, with a repertoire-size bias correction applied to the TCR pairs. False discovery rates were estimated in a later analysis by permuting HLA or CMV assignments 20 times. In a later analysis, co-occurring TCRs were grouped with DBSCAN, and TCRdist sequence similarity was added when clustering was performed within HLA-allele-positive subsets. For co-occurrence clustering, repertoires with fewer than 30,000 or more than 120,000 public chains were excluded, along with four to six repertoires with anomalous nucleotide sharing. TCRdb took this table from immuneACCESS and kept in-frame rearrangements with V and J called. Such tables lack part of the clones; where checked against another copy, unresolved V genes explain under half of the gap, and the rest is unexplained. Clonal size and the V and J genes are those of that table, whereas D and trimming came from the DNA. The sample yields more than 95,000 clones; around 68% were counted once. The top ten constitute approximately 3.8% of the sample.

Sequenced sample: PBMCs. This clonotype originated in a man aged 40-49 years in good health and CMV-seropositive. The sequence links TRBV9 to TRBJ1-1; the junction holds 7 bases that match TRBD1. The nucleotide sequence is given as TGTGCCAGCAGCGTAGTTGGGCAGGGGGACACTGAAGCTTTCTTT. Protein translation: CASSVVGQGDTEAFF.